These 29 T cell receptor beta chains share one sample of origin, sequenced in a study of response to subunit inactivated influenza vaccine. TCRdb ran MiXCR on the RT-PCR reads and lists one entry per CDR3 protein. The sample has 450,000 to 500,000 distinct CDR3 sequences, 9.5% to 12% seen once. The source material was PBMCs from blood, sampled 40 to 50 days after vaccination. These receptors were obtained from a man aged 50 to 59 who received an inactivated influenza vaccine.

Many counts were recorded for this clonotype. CDR3 residues: CASRIMGEKLFF. The CDR3 DNA follows: TGTGCCAGCAGAATAATGGGTGAAAAACTGTTTTTT. V and J are TRBV12-3 or TRBV12-4 and TRBJ1-4; D is unresolved. The CDR3 is 12 amino acids. V shed 6 bases and J shed 7 bases, with 9 bases lying between them.

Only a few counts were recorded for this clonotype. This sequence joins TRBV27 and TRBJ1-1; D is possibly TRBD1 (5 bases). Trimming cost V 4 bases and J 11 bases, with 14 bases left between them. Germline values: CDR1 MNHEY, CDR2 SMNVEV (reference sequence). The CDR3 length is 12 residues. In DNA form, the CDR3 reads TGTGCCAGCAGTTCGCAGGGAAGGGGCGCTTTCTTT. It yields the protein CASSSQGRGAFF.

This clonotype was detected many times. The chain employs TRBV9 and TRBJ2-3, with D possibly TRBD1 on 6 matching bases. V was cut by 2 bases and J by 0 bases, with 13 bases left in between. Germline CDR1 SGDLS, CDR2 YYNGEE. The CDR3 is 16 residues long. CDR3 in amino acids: CASSVFRGASTDTQYF. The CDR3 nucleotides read TGTGCCAGCAGCGTTTTCAGGGGCGCCAGCACAGATACGCAGTATTTT. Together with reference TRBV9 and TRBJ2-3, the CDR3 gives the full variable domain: DSGVTQTPKHLITATGQRVTLRCSPRSGDLSVYWYQQSLDQGLQFLIQYYNGEERAKGNILERFSAQQFPDLHSELNLSSLELGDSALYFCASSVFRGASTDTQYFGPGTRLTVL.

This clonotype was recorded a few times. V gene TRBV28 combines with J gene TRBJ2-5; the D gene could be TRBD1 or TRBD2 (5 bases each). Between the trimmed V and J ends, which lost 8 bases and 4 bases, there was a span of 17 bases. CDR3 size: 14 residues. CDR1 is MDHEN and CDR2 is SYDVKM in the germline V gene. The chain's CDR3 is CASWGSLDGETQYF. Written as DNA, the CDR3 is TGTGCCAGCTGGGGGTCCCTGGATGGAGAGACCCAGTACTTC.

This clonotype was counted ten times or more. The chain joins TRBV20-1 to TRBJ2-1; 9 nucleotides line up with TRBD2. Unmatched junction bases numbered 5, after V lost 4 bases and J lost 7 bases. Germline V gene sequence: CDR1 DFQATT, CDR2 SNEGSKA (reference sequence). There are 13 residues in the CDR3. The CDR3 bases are TGCAGTGCTACAATAGCGGGAGAAAATGAGCAGTTCTTC. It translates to CSATIAGENEQFF.

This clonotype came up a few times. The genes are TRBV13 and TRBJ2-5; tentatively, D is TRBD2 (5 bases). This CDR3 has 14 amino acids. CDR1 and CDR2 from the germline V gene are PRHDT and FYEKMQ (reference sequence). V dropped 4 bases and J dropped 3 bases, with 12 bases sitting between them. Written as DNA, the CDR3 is TGTGCCAGCAGCTCTAGTGGACTGGAAGAGACCCAGTACTTC. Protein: CASSSSGLEETQYF.

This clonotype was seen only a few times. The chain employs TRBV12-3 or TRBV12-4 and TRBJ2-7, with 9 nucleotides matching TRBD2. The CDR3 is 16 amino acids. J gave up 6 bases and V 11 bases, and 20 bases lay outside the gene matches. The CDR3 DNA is TGTGCCGCAGTAGGGCTAGCGGGAAGGTGGGGTTGCGAGCAGTACTTC. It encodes CAAVGLAGRWGCEQYF.

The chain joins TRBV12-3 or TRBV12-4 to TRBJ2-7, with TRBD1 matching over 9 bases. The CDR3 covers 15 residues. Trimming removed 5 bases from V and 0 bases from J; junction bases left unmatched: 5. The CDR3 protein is CASSRGQGSSYEQYF. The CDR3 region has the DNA TGTGCCAGCAGTCGGGGACAGGGCAGCTCCTACGAGCAGTACTTC.

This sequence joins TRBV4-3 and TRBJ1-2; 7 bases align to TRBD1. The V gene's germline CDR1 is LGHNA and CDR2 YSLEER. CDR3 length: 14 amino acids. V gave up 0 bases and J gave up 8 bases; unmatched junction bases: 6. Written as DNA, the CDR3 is TGCGCCAGCAGCCAAGACCACAGGGGAACGGGCTACACCTTC. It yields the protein CASSQDHRGTGYTF.

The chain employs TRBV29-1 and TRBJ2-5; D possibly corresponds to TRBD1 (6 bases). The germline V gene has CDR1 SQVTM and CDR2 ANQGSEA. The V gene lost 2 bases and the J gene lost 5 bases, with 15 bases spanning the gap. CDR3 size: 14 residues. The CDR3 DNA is TGCAGCGTTGAAAGGTCAGGGGTAGGGGAGACCCAGTACTTC. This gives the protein CSVERSGVGETQYF.

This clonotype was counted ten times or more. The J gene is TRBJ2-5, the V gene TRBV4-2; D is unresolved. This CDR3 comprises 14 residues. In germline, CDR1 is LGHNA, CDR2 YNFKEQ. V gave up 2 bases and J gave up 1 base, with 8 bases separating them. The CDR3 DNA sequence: TGTGCCAGCAGCCAATCAAACATCCAAGAGACCCAGTACTTC. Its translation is CASSQSNIQETQYF.

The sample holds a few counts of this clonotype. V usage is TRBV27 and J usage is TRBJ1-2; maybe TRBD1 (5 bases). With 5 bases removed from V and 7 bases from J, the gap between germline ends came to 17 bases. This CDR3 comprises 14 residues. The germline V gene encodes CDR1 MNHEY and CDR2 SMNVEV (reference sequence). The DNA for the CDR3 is TGTGCCAGCAGTATTTCATACCCGGGACCTGGCTACACCTTC. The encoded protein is CASSISYPGPGYTF.

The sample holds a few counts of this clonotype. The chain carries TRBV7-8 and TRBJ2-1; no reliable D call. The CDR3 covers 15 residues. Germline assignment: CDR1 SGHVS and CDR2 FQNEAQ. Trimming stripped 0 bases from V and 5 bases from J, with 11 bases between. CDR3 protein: CASSLARTTNNEQFF. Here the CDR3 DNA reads TGTGCCAGCAGCTTAGCGCGAACTACGAACAATGAGCAGTTCTTC. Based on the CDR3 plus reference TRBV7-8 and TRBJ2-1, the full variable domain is GAGVSQSPRYKVAKRGQDVALRCDPISGHVSLFWYQQALGQGPEFLTYFQNEAQLDKSGLPSDRFFAERPEGSVSTLKIQRTQQEDSAVYLCASSLARTTNNEQFFGPGTRLTVL.

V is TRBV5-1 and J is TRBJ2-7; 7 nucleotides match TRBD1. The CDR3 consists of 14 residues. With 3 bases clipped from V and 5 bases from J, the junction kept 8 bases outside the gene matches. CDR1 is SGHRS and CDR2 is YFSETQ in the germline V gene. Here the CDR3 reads CASSSYRGDHEQYF. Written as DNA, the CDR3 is TGCGCCAGCAGCTCCTACAGGGGAGATCACGAGCAGTACTTC.

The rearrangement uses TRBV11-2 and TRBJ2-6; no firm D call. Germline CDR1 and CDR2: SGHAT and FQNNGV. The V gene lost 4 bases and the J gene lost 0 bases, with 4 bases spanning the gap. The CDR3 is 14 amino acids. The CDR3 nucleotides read TGTGCCAGCAGCTCCTTCTCTGGGGCCAACGTCCTGACTTTC. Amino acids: CASSSFSGANVLTF.

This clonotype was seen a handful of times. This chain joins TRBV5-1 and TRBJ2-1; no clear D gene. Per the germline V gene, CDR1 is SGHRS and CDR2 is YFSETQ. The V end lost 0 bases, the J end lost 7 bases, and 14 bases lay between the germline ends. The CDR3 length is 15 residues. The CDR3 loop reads CASSLELGQGNEQFF. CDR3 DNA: TGCGCCAGCAGCTTGGAGCTTGGCCAAGGGAATGAGCAGTTCTTC.

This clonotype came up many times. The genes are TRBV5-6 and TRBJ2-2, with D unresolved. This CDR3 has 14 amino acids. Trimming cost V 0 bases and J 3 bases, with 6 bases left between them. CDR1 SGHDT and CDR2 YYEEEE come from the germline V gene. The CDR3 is CASSLAQHTGELFF. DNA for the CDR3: TGTGCCAGCAGCTTGGCGCAGCACACCGGGGAGCTGTTTTTT. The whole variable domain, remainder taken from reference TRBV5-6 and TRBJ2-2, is DAGVTQSPTHLIKTRGQQVTLRCSPKSGHDTVSWYQQALGQGPQFIFQYYEEEERQRGNFPDRFSGHQFPNYSSELNVNALLLGDSALYLCASSLAQHTGELFFGEGSRLTVL.

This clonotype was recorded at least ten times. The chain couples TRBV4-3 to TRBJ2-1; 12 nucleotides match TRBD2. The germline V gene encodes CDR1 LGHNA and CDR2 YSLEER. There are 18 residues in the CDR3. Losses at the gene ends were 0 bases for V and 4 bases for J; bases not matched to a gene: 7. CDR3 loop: CASSQDRTSGTSYNEQFF. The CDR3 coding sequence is TGCGCCAGCAGCCAAGATAGGACTAGCGGGACCTCATACAATGAGCAGTTCTTC.

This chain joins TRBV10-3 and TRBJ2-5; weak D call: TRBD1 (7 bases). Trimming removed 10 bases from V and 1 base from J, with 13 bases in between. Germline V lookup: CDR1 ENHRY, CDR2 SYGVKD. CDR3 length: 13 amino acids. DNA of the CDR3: TGTGCCACCGGCGGGACAGTCCAAGAGACCCAGTACTTC. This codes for CATGGTVQETQYF.

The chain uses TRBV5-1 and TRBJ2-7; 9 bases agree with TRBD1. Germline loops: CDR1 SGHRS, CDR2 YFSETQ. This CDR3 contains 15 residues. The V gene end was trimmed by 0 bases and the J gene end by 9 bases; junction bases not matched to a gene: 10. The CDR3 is CASSLVEQGATRQYF. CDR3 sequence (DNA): TGCGCCAGCAGCTTGGTTGAACAGGGGGCTACGAGGCAGTACTTC.

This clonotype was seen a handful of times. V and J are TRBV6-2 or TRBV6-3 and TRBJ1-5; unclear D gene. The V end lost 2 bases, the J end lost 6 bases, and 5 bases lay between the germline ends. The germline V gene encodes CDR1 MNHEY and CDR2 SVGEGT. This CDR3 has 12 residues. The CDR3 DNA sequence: TGTGCCAGCAGTTACCCGACTCAGCCCCAGCATTTT. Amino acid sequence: CASSYPTQPQHF.

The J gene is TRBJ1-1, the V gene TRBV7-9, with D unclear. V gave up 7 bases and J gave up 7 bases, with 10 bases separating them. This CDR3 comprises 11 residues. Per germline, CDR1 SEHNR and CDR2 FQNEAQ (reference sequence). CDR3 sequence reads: CASTFSIEAFF. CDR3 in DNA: TGTGCCAGCACCTTTTCCATTGAAGCTTTCTTT.

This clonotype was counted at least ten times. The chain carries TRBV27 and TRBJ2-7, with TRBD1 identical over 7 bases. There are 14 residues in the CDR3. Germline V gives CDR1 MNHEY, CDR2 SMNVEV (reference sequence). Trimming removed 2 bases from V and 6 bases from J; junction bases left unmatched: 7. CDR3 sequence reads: CASSLGDRVAEQYF. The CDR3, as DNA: TGTGCCAGCAGTTTAGGCGACAGGGTAGCCGAGCAGTACTTC.

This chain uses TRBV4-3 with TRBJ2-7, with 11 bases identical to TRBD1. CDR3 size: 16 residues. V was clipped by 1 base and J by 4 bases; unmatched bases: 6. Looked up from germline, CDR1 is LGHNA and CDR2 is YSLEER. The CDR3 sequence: CASSQGAGTGGYEQYF. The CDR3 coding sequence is TGCGCCAGCAGCCAAGGGGCCGGGACAGGGGGGTACGAGCAGTACTTC.

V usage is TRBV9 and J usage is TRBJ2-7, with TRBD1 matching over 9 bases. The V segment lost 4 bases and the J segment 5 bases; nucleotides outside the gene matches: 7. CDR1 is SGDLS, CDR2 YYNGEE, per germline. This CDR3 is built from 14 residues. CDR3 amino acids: CASSPGGTGNEQYF. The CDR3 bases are TGTGCCAGCAGCCCAGGGGGGACAGGGAACGAGCAGTACTTC.

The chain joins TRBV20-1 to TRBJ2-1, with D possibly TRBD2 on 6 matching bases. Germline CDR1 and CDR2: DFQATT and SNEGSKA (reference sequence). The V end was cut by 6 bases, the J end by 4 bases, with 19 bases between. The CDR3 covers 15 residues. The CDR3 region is CSAREERAPYNEQFF. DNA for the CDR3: TGCAGTGCAAGGGAAGAGCGGGCCCCTTACAATGAGCAGTTCTTC.

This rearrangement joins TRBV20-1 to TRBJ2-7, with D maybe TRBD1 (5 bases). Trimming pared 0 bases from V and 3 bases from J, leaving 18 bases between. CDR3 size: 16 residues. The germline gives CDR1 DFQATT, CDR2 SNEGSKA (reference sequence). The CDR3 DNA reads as TGCAGTGCTAGAGATTTCGCAGGGCAGGGATTCTACGAGCAGTACTTC. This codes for CSARDFAGQGFYEQYF.

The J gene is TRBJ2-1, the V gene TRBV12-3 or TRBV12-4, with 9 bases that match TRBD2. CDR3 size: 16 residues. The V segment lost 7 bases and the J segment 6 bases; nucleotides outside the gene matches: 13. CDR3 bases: TGTGCCAGCAATACCCAGACGGGCGGGAGGGTCAATGAGCAGTTCTTC. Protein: CASNTQTGGRVNEQFF.

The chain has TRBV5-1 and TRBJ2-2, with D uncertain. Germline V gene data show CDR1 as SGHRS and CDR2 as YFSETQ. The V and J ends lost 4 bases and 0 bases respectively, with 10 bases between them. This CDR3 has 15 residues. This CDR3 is CASSPNPTNTGELFF. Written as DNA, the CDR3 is TGCGCCAGCAGCCCCAACCCGACGAACACCGGGGAGCTGTTTTTT.